The T cell receptor beta chain under discussion was sequenced for a study of post-analysis software for immune sequencing data. Study observations and caveats: Normalized Chao1 diversity was significantly lower in multiple sclerosis patients than in controls. Several TRBV segments were more frequent in patients than controls; TRBV5-6, TRBV5-1 and TRBV20-1 belonged to this group. Strong co-clustering by F measure was evident for samples that had been prepared in the same batch.

Unique molecular identifiers tagged the TCR beta cDNA libraries. TCRdb called the PCR reads again in MiXCR, with one record for every CDR3 protein. The data hold roughly 870,000 distinct CDR3 sequences, with roughly 50% observed a single time. Between the trimmed V and J ends, which lost 7 bases and 4 bases, there was a span of 17 bases. The CDR3 contains 13 residues. Germline CDR1 is SQVTM and CDR2 is ANQGSEA. In regard to this clonotype: The antigen is undetermined.

The gene calls are TRBV29-1 and TRBJ2-7, with D possibly matching TRBD2 (6 bases). Sequencing input: blood. This TCR was recovered from a girl aged 10-17 years with multiple sclerosis. The CDR3 coding sequence is TGCAGCGCGCACGGGGGAAAGGGGTACGAGCAGTACTTC. Protein: CSAHGGKGYEQYF.